Presented here are 23 T cell receptor beta chains from one specimen sequenced in a study of cytomegalovirus exposure and HLA in healthy donors. The PCR made use of 60 Vbeta and 13 Jbeta primers. The assay was immunoSEQ multiplex PCR, and TCRdb's table has in-frame clones only and misses some. The sample carries about 130,000 clones, around 81% recorded once. The sample comprised PBMCs. The receptors were gathered from a female donor in good health and CMV-seronegative.

This chain connects TRBV5-4 to TRBJ2-2; TRBD2 agrees at 8 bases. Germline-derived CDR1 and CDR2 are SGHNT and YYREEE (reference sequence). The V segment lost 3 bases and the J segment 5 bases; nucleotides outside the gene matches: 6. The CDR3 loop spans 15 amino acids. The CDR3 spells CASSSQRERTGELFF. Here the CDR3 DNA reads TGTGCCAGCAGCTCTCAGCGGGAGAGAACCGGGGAGCTGTTTTTT.

The rearrangement links TRBV2 to TRBJ1-1; D ambiguous. The CDR3 loop spans 13 amino acids. Germline lookup yields CDR1 SNHLY and CDR2 FYNNEI. V was pared by 7 bases and J by 12 bases, with 21 bases between. The CDR3 spells CASTKPSEVGTFF. The CDR3 bases are TGTGCCAGCACGAAACCAAGCGAAGTCGGAACTTTCTTT.

The chain employs TRBV5-1 and TRBJ1-1; TRBD1 agrees at 9 bases. After removal of 4 bases from V and 7 bases from J, the junction contained 11 bases not matched to a gene. The CDR3 sequence is 15 residues long. Germline V gives CDR1 SGHRS, CDR2 YFSETQ. The CDR3 loop is CASSEVGQGQNEAFF. The CDR3 DNA reads TGCGCCAGCAGCGAGGTGGGACAGGGCCAAAATGAAGCTTTCTTT.

The V and J genes are TRBV2 and TRBJ1-6, with 9 bases that match TRBD1. CDR3 length: 15 residues. Germline loops: CDR1 SNHLY, CDR2 FYNNEI. Trimming at V came to 8 bases and at J to 7 bases, leaving 9 bases not matched to a gene. The DNA for the CDR3 is TGTGCCAGCTGGGGGACAGGGTTCGGCAATTCACCCCTCCACTTT. Its protein is CASWGTGFGNSPLHF.

The V call is TRBV2, the J call TRBJ1-1; D perhaps matches TRBD1 (5 bases). This CDR3 spans 14 amino acids. CDR1 and CDR2 from the germline V gene are SNHLY and FYNNEI. Trimming stripped 3 bases from V and 1 base from J, with 9 bases between. CDR3 sequence: CASSDRARNTEAFF. For the CDR3, the DNA is TGTGCCAGCAGTGACAGGGCGCGGAACACTGAAGCTTTCTTT.

This clone has just a few counts. The chain combines TRBV7-3 with TRBJ1-4, with TRBD1 as a possible D gene (5 bases). The CDR3 consists of 16 residues. Per the germline V gene, CDR1 is SGHTA and CDR2 is FQGTGA. V lost 5 bases and J lost 5, with 18 bases in between. The chain's CDR3 is CASSPLATAGNEKLFF. The CDR3 nucleotides read TGTGCCAGCAGCCCATTAGCGACAGCGGGAAATGAAAAACTGTTTTTT.

The chain is built from TRBV6-1 and TRBJ2-3; maybe TRBD2 (6 bases). Germline lookup yields CDR1 MNHNS and CDR2 SASEGT. CDR3 size: 14 residues. Trimming stripped 7 bases from V and 1 base from J, with 12 bases between. The CDR3 here is CASKTSTGTDTQYF. In DNA form, the CDR3 reads TGTGCCAGCAAAACTAGCACCGGCACAGATACGCAGTATTTT.

This clone occurred once. The gene calls are TRBV11-2 and TRBJ2-1; 14 bases line up with TRBD2. CDR3 length: 18 residues. The V gene end was trimmed by 5 bases and the J gene end by 6 bases; junction bases not matched to a gene: 12. Germline assignment: CDR1 SGHAT and CDR2 FQNNGV. The CDR3 loop reads CASSTKGAGLAGVNEQFF. CDR3 nucleotide sequence: TGTGCCAGCAGCACAAAGGGGGCGGGACTAGCGGGGGTCAATGAGCAGTTCTTC. Full variable domain (remainder filled in from reference TRBV11-2 and TRBJ2-1): EAGVAQSPRYKIIEKRQSVAFWCNPISGHATLYWYQQILGQGPKLLIQFQNNGVVDDSQLPKDRFSAERLKGVDSTLKIQPAKLEDSAVYLCASSTKGAGLAGVNEQFFGPGTRLTVL.

There are a few counts of this clone. The V call is TRBV4-2, the J call TRBJ2-1; no reliable D call. There are 16 residues in the CDR3. The germline V and J ends were trimmed by 2 bases and 7 bases, with 18 bases remaining between them. Looked up from germline, CDR1 is LGHNA and CDR2 is YNFKEQ. CDR3 protein: CASSQFGWSKLNEQFF. The CDR3 DNA is TGTGCCAGCAGCCAATTCGGTTGGTCAAAACTTAATGAGCAGTTCTTC.

This sequence joins TRBV27 and TRBJ2-7; 11 positions agree with TRBD2. CDR3 length equals 14 residues. Trimming took 7 bases from V and 2 from J; bases not matched to a gene: 4. Germline V gene sequence: CDR1 MNHEY, CDR2 SMNVEV (reference sequence). Written as DNA, the CDR3 is TGTGCCAGCAAACTAGCGGGAGCCCCCTACGAGCAGTACTTC. It encodes CASKLAGAPYEQYF.

The chain links TRBV7-9 to TRBJ2-3; 7 positions agree with TRBD2. The CDR3 sequence is 15 residues long. V shed 2 bases, J shed 2 bases, and the junction held 4 bases outside the gene matches. Germline CDR1 is SEHNR and CDR2 is FQNEAQ (reference sequence). The DNA for the CDR3 is TGTGCCAGCAGCTTAAGAGGACTAGACACAGATACGCAGTATTTT. This gives the protein CASSLRGLDTDTQYF.

The sample holds a few counts of this clone. The chain couples TRBV9 to TRBJ2-1; TRBD1 might be the D (6 bases). The germline V gene encodes CDR1 SGDLS and CDR2 YYNGEE. The CDR3 runs 15 residues. The V and J ends lost 3 bases and 4 bases respectively, with 14 bases between them. This CDR3 reads CASSARQAGYNEQFF. Written as DNA, the CDR3 is TGTGCCAGCAGCGCCCGACAGGCGGGTTACAATGAGCAGTTCTTC.

Turning to this clone: A read error may produce the germline difference seen at one junction end. The chain recombines TRBV6-1 with TRBJ1-1; 8 nucleotides align to TRBD1. CDR3 length equals 14 residues. Germline CDR1 MNHNS, CDR2 SASEGT. The CDR3 loop reads CASSDWTGNAEAFF. Written as DNA, the CDR3 is TGTGCCAGCAGTGACTGGACAGGGAACGCTGAAGCTTTCTTT.

The rearrangement uses TRBV2 and TRBJ1-2; possible D gene TRBD1, 6 bases. Germline CDR1 is SNHLY and CDR2 is FYNNEI. V lost 2 bases and J lost 6, with 7 bases in between. This CDR3 region has 12 residues. The CDR3 protein is CASSETGHGYTF. The CDR3 coding sequence is TGTGCCAGCAGTGAAACAGGGCATGGCTACACCTTC.

This sequence joins TRBV19 and TRBJ2-5, with 11 positions matching TRBD2. The J call is uncertain, as TRBJ2-7 better fits the DNA end. Germline V CDR1 and CDR2: LNHDA, SQIVND (reference sequence). This CDR3 spans 15 amino acids. The CDR3: CASTSTSGVTYEQYF. The CDR3 nucleotides are TGTGCCAGTACCTCGACTAGCGGGGTTACCTACGAGCAGTACTTC.

This clone was counted a single time. The V call is TRBV30, the J call TRBJ2-7; a possible D gene is TRBD2 (6 bases). The CDR3 loop spans 14 amino acids. Trimming took 5 bases from V and 6 from J, leaving 20 bases between them. In germline, CDR1 is GTSNPN, CDR2 SVGIG (reference sequence). Written as DNA, the CDR3 is TGTGCCTGGGGCCCCGGCGGGGCGGTCGGCGAGCAGTACTTC. Translated: CAWGPGGAVGEQYF.

The sample holds one count of this clone. Written as DNA, the CDR3 is TGTGCCAGCAGCCCATTAGCGGGAGCTGTTTACGAGCAGTACTTC. Amino acid sequence: CASSPLAGAVYEQYF. The genes are TRBV28 and TRBJ2-5; TRBD2 matches 9 bases. The J call may be faulty, since TRBJ2-7 better matches the DNA end. This CDR3 is 15 amino acids long. Germline CDR1 and CDR2: MDHEN and SYDVKM.

V gene TRBV2 combines with J gene TRBJ2-5; TRBD2 matches 11 bases. The V gene end was trimmed by 6 bases and the J gene end by 4 bases; junction bases not matched to a gene: 7. The length of the CDR3 is 15 residues. CDR1 SNHLY and CDR2 FYNNEI come from the germline V gene. CDR3 nucleotide sequence: TGTGCCAGCAGCTTTAGCGGGAGGGCGCGAGAGACCCAGTACTTC. This translates into CASSFSGRARETQYF.

The V gene is TRBV5-1, the J gene TRBJ2-7; the match to TRBD1 covers 9 bases. Trimming at V came to 4 bases and at J to 3 bases, leaving 8 bases not matched to a gene. Germline CDR1 reads SGHRS; CDR2 reads YFSETQ. There are 15 residues in the CDR3. The chain's CDR3 is CASSPYTGGSYEQYF. The CDR3 DNA follows: TGCGCCAGCAGCCCCTACACAGGGGGCAGCTACGAGCAGTACTTC.

This clone was observed a few times. The chain combines TRBV5-8 with TRBJ2-1; 8 bases match TRBD1. The junction had 9 bases not matched to a gene; V was cut back by 6 bases and J by 4 bases. CDR1 SGHTS and CDR2 YDEGEE come from the germline V gene. This CDR3 has 15 residues. The CDR3 loop is CASNRDRSSYNEQFF. DNA of the CDR3: TGTGCCAGCAATCGGGACAGGTCATCTTACAATGAGCAGTTCTTC.

The chain joins TRBV14 to TRBJ1-3; possibly TRBD1 for D (5 bases). This CDR3 is 16 amino acids long. Germline-derived CDR1 and CDR2 are SGHDN and FVKESK. V lost 3 bases, J lost 4 bases, and 16 bases lay in between. The CDR3, as DNA: TGTGCCAGCAGCCAGGGTACAGGTTGGCTCGGAAACACCATATATTTT. Its translation: CASSQGTGWLGNTIYF. Filled out from reference TRBV14 and TRBJ1-3, the complete variable domain reads EAGVTQFPSHSVIEKGQTVTLRCDPISGHDNLYWYRRVMGKEIKFLLHFVKESKQDESGMPNNRFLAERTGGTYSTLKVQPAELEDSGVYFCASSQGTGWLGNTIYFGEGSWLTVV.

The gene calls are TRBV6-5 and TRBJ2-1; 10 nucleotides align to TRBD2. Per the germline V gene, CDR1 is MNHEY and CDR2 is SVGAGI. This CDR3 region has 15 residues. Germline trimming cut 6 bases from V and 2 bases from J; bases unmatched to any gene: 4. In nucleotides, the CDR3 is TGTGCCAGCAGATTAGCGGGAGGTGCCTACAATGAGCAGTTCTTC. Translated, it gives CASRLAGGAYNEQFF.

The V gene is TRBV10-1, the J gene TRBJ2-2; a weak D match, TRBD2 (5 bases). The length of the CDR3 is 13 residues. CDR1 is WNHNN and CDR2 is SYGVQD in the germline V gene (reference sequence). V was cut by 1 base and J by 7 bases, with 7 bases left in between. For the CDR3, the DNA is TGCGCCAGCAGTGAGTGGCGGGTCGGGGAGCTGTTTTTT. Protein sequence: CASSEWRVGELFF.